This entry lists 2 T cell receptor beta chains sequenced from one sample in a study of beta chain features in type 1 diabetes. The study reverse transcribed the entire isolated RNA, so it sequenced expressed TCRB transcripts. The assay was immunoSEQ multiplex PCR, and TCRdb's table has in-frame clones only and misses some. Among about 150,000 clones listed, about 7.3% were seen once. The sequenced sample was central memory CD4+ T cells from blood. The receptors stem from a man younger than 35 in good health.

In its sample, this clone was seen many times. The chain recombines TRBV30 with TRBJ2-1; the D gene is possibly TRBD2 (5 bases). CDR1 GTSNPN and CDR2 SVGIG come from the germline V gene (reference sequence). V lost 0 bases and J lost 4, with 7 bases in between. There are 13 residues in the CDR3. CDR3 amino acids: CAWSVGGYNEQFF. The DNA of the CDR3 is TGTGCCTGGAGTGTTGGCGGGTACAATGAGCAGTTCTTC.

The sample holds many counts of this clone. The rearrangement joins TRBV5-1 to TRBJ2-3, with a tentative D call TRBD1 (6 bases). V was trimmed by 5 bases and J by 2 bases, leaving 12 bases between them. The CDR3 spans 14 residues. Germline-derived CDR1 and CDR2 are SGHRS and YFSETQ. Here the CDR3 DNA reads TGCGCCAGCAGGTCGGGACAAGTCACAGATACGCAGTATTTT. This encodes CASRSGQVTDTQYF.